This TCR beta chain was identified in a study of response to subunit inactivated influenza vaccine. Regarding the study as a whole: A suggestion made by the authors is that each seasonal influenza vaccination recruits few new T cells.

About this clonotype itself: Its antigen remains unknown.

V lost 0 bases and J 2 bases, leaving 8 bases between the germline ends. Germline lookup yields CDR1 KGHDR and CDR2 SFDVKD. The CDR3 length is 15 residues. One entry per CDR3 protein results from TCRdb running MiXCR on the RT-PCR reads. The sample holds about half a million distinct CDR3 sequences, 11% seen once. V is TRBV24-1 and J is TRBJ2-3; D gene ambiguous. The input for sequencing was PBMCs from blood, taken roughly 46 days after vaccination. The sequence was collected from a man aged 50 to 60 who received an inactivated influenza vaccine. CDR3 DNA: TGTGCCACCAGTGATTTGTCGCAGAACACAGATACGCAGTATTTT. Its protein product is CATSDLSQNTDTQYF.